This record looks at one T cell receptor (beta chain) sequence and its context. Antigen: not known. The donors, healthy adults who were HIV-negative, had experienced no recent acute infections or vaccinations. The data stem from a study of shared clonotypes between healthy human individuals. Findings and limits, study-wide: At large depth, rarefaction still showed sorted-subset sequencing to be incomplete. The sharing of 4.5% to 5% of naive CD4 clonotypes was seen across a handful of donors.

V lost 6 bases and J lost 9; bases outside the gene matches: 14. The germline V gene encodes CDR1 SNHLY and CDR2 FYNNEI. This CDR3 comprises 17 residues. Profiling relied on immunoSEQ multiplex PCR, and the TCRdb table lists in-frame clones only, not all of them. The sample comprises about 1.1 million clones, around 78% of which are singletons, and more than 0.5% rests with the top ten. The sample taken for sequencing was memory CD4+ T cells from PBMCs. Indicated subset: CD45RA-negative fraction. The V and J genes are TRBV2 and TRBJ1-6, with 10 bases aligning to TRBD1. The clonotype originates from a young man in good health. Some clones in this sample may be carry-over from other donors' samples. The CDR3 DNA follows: TGTGCCAGCAGGGGGACAGGGGCGCGTTTAGGGGGTTCACCCCTCCACTTT. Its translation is CASRGTGARLGGSPLHF.